These 9 T cell receptor beta chains came from one sample sequenced in a study of CD8+CD57+ T cells in acquired aplastic anemia. Genomic DNA acted as the template from which TCR beta VDJ combination and CDR3 sequence profiling were carried out. TCRdb independently ran MiXCR on the reads; one entry per CDR3 protein. The sample consists of 450,000 to 600,000 distinct CDR3 sequences, 25% to 40% of them appearing once. Sequenced patients had shown CD8+CD57+ cell expansion by flow cytometry. The sequencing input was sorted CD4+, CD8+, or CD8+CD57+ T cells (not recorded which) from PBMCs. The source is a human donor with aplastic anemia.

V and J are TRBV20-1 and TRBJ2-3; 8 positions match TRBD2. CDR1 DFQATT and CDR2 SNEGSKA come from the germline V gene (reference sequence). The CDR3 loop spans 15 amino acids. V dropped 5 bases and J dropped 2; count of bases not matched to a gene: 9. This chain's CDR3 is CSAPSGGRYTDTQYF. In DNA form, the CDR3 reads TGCAGTGCTCCCAGCGGCGGGAGGTACACAGATACGCAGTATTTT.

This clonotype was seen at least ten times. V and J are TRBV19 and TRBJ1-1; D uncertain. The CDR3 is 13 residues long. CDR1 and CDR2 (germline): LNHDA, SQIVND (reference sequence). The V end was cut by 7 bases, the J end by 0 bases, with 9 bases between. CDR3 sequence: CASTSSLNTEAFF. The CDR3 nucleotides read TGTGCCAGTACTAGTAGCCTGAACACTGAAGCTTTCTTT.

This clonotype occurred many times. The V and J genes are TRBV7-8 and TRBJ2-1; D is possibly TRBD2 (6 bases). Germline V gives CDR1 SGHVS, CDR2 FQNEAQ. Trimming pared 5 bases from V and 15 bases from J, leaving 20 bases between. The CDR3 loop spans 13 amino acids. CDR3 coding DNA: TGTGCCAGCAGCGGGGGGAGTGAGGGGAAGCGGTTCTTC. Amino acid sequence: CASSGGSEGKRFF.

V usage is TRBV30 and J usage is TRBJ1-2; weak D call: TRBD1 (5 bases). Germline V CDR1 and CDR2: GTSNPN, SVGIG (reference sequence). This CDR3 is built from 14 residues. The V end lost 8 bases, the J end lost 6 bases, and 22 bases lay between the germline ends. This chain's CDR3 is CARPGGTSLDGYTF. In DNA, the CDR3 is TGTGCCCGTCCCGGGGGTACGAGTTTGGATGGCTACACCTTC.

This clonotype was counted between two and nine times. The chain has TRBV12-3 or TRBV12-4 and TRBJ2-7; D call uncertain. Deletions cut 4 bases from V and 6 bases from J, with 10 bases between. The CDR3 covers 12 residues. The CDR3 reads CASSYTELEQYF. CDR3 coding DNA: TGTGCCAGCAGTTATACGGAACTCGAGCAGTACTTC.

This clonotype has a handful of counts. CDR3 in amino acids: CASSGGDRGENEQYF. CDR3 bases: TGTGCCAGCAGCGGAGGGGACAGGGGTGAAAACGAGCAGTACTTC. V is TRBV9 and J is TRBJ2-7, with 10 bases aligning to TRBD1. This CDR3 has 15 residues. The V gene's germline CDR1 is SGDLS and CDR2 YYNGEE. V lost 3 bases and J lost 5; bases outside the gene matches: 8.

The CDR3 coding sequence is TGCGCCAGCAGCCAGAGTCCCGGGACAGGTTTCAACTACGAGCAGTACTTC. It is translated as CASSQSPGTGFNYEQYF. The chain carries TRBV4-3 and TRBJ2-7; 8 bases line up with TRBD1. Germline V gives CDR1 LGHNA, CDR2 YSLEER. This CDR3 spans 17 amino acids. J lost 3 bases, V lost 3 bases, and 13 bases had no gene match.

The sample holds a few counts of this clonotype. The chain joins TRBV6-1 to TRBJ1-2; D is unresolved. The CDR3 loop spans 12 amino acids. The V and J ends lost 7 bases and 4 bases respectively, with 10 bases between them. Germline loops: CDR1 MNHNS, CDR2 SASEGT. CDR3 amino acids: CASIEQTYGYTF. The CDR3 bases are TGTGCCAGCATCGAACAGACCTATGGCTACACCTTC.

The sample holds a few counts of this clonotype. The CDR3 protein is CASSAPDRGRFGNTIYF. CDR3 bases: TGTGCCAGCAGCGCACCGGACAGGGGGCGTTTTGGAAACACCATATATTTT. The chain couples TRBV25-1 to TRBJ1-3, with TRBD1 identical over 11 bases. Trimming took 6 bases from V and 3 from J; bases not matched to a gene: 10. This CDR3 is built from 17 residues. Germline CDR1 MGHDK, CDR2 SYGVNS.